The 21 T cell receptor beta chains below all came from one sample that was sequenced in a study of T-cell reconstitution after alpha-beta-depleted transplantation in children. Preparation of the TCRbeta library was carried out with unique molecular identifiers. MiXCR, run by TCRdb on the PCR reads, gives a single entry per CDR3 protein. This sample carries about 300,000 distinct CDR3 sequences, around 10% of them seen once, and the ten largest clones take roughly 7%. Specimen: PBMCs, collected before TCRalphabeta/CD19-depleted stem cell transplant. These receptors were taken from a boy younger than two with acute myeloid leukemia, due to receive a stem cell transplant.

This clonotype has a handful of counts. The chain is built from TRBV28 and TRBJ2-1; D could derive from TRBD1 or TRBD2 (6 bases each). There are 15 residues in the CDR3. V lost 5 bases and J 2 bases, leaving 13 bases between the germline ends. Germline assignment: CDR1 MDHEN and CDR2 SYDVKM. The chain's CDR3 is CASSKGGNPYNEQFF. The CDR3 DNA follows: TGTGCCAGCAGTAAAGGGGGGAACCCCTACAATGAGCAGTTCTTC.

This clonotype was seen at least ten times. The CDR3 spells CASSLYGGASTDTQYF. As DNA, the CDR3 is TGTGCCAGCAGTTTATACGGCGGGGCTAGCACAGATACGCAGTATTTT. The chain recombines TRBV28 with TRBJ2-3; D is perhaps TRBD2 (6 bases). This CDR3 contains 16 residues. In germline, CDR1 is MDHEN, CDR2 SYDVKM. Trimming stripped 1 base from V and 0 bases from J, with 11 bases between. Complete variable domain (other parts from reference TRBV28 and TRBJ2-3): DVKVTQSSRYLVKRTGEKVFLECVQDMDHENMFWYRQDPGLGLRLIYFSYDVKMKEKGDIPEGYSVSREKKERFSLILESASTNQTSMYLCASSLYGGASTDTQYFGPGTRLTVL.

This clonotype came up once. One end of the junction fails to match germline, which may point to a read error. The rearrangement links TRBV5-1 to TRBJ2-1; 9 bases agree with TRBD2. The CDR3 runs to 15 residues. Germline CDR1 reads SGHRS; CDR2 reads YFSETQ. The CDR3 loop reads CASLKAGGAENEQVF. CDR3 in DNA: TGCGCCAGCTTAAAAGCGGGAGGAGCGGAGAATGAGCAGGTCTTC. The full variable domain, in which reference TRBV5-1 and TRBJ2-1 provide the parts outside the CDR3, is KAGVTQTPRYLIKTRGQQVTLSCSPISGHRSVSWYQQTPGQGLQFLFEYFSETQRNKGNFPGRFSGRQFSNSRSEMNVSTLELGDSALYLCASLKAGGAENEQVFGPGTRLTVL.

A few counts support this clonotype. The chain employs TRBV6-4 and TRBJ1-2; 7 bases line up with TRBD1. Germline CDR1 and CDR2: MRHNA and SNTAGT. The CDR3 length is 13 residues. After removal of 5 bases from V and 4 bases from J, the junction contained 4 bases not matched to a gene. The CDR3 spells CASSMDRIYGYTF. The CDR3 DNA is TGTGCCAGCAGTATGGACAGGATCTATGGCTACACCTTC.

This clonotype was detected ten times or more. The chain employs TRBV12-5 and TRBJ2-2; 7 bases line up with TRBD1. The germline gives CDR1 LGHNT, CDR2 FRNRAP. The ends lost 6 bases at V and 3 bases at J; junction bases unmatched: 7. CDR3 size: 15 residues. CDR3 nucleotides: TGTGCTAGTGGGCCTGACAGGGACGACACCGGGGAGCTGTTTTTT. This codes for CASGPDRDDTGELFF.

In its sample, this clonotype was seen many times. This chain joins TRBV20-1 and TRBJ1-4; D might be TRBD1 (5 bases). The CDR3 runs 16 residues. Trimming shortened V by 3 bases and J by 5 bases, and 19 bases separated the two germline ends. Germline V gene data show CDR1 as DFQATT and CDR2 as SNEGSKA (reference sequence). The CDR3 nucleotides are TGCAGTGCTAGCCCGGAGGGTCGGGGCTTAAATGAAAAACTGTTTTTT. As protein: CSASPEGRGLNEKLFF.

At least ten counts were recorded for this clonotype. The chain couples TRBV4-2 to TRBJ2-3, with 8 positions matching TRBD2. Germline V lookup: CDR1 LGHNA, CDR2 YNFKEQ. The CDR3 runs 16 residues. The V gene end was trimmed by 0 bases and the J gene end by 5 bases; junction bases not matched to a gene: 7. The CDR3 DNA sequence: TGTGCCAGCAGCCAAGATCAGTTCCTAGCGGGAGATACGCAGTATTTT. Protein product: CASSQDQFLAGDTQYF.

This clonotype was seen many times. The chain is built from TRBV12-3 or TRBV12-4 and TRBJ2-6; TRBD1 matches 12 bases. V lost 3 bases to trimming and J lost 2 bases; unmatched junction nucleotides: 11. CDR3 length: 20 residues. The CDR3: CASSFVWRGQGATGANVLTF. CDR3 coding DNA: TGTGCCAGCAGTTTCGTATGGCGGGGACAGGGGGCTACTGGGGCCAACGTCCTGACTTTC.

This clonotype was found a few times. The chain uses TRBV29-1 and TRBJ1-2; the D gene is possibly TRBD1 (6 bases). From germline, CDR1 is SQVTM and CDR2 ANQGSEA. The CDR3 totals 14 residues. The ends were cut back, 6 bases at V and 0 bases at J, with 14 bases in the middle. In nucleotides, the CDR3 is TGCAGCGTGGCCAACAGGGCAGCTAACTATGGCTACACCTTC. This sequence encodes CSVANRAANYGYTF.

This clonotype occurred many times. CDR3 DNA: TGCAGCGTTGAAGATGGGACCCGCTGGGAGCAGTTCTTC. Its translation: CSVEDGTRWEQFF. The V call is TRBV29-1, the J call TRBJ2-1, with D possibly being TRBD1 or TRBD2 (5 bases each). Germline V gives CDR1 SQVTM, CDR2 ANQGSEA. There are 13 residues in the CDR3. V was cut by 0 bases and J by 10 bases, with 13 bases left in between.

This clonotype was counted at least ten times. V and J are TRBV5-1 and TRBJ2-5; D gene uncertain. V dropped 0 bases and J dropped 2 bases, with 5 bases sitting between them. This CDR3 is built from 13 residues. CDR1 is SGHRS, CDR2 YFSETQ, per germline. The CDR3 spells CASSLVSQETQYF. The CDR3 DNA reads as TGCGCCAGCAGCTTGGTGTCTCAAGAGACCCAGTACTTC. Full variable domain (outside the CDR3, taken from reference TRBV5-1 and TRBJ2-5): KAGVTQTPRYLIKTRGQQVTLSCSPISGHRSVSWYQQTPGQGLQFLFEYFSETQRNKGNFPGRFSGRQFSNSRSEMNVSTLELGDSALYLCASSLVSQETQYFGPGTRLLVL.

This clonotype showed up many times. This CDR3 is CASSNTGLTNEKLFF. CDR3 in DNA: TGTGCCAGCAGCAACACAGGCTTAACTAATGAAAAACTGTTTTTT. V gene TRBV7-9 combines with J gene TRBJ1-4, with D tentatively TRBD1 (5 bases). Looked up from germline, CDR1 is SEHNR and CDR2 is FQNEAQ (reference sequence). The CDR3 sequence is 15 residues long. Trimming took off 5 bases at V and 1 base at J, with 11 bases between the two ends.

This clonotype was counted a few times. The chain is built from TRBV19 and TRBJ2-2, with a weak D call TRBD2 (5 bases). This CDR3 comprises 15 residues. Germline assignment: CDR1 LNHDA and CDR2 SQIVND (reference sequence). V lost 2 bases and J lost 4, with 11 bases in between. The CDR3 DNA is TGTGCCAGTAGTATAAGGAGCGGCGCCACCGGGGAGCTGTTTTTT. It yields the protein CASSIRSGATGELFF. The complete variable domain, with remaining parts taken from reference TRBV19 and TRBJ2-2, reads DGGITQSPKYLFRKEGQNVTLSCEQNLNHDAMYWYRQDPGQGLRLIYYSQIVNDFQKGDIAEGYSVSREKKESFPLTVTSAQKNPTAFYLCASSIRSGATGELFFGEGSRLTVL.

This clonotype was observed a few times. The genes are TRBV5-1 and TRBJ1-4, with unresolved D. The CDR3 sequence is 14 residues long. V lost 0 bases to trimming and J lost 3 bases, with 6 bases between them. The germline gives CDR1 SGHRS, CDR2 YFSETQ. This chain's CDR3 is CASSLDQANEKLFF. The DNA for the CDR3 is TGCGCCAGCAGCTTGGATCAGGCTAATGAAAAACTGTTTTTT.

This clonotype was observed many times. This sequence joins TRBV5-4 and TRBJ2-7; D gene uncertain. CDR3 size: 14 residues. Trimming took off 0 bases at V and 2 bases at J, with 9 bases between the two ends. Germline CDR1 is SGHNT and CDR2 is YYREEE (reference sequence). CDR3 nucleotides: TGTGCCAGCAGCTTGGACAGCTACACCTACGAGCAGTACTTC. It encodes CASSLDSYTYEQYF.

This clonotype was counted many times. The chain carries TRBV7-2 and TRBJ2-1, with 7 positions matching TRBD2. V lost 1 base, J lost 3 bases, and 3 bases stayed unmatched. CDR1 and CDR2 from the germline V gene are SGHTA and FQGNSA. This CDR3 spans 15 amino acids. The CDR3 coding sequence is TGTGCCAGCAGCTTAGAGCGGGGCGTCTACAATGAGCAGTTCTTC. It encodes CASSLERGVYNEQFF. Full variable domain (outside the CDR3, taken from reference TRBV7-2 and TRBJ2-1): GAGVSQSPSNKVTEKGKDVELRCDPISGHTALYWYRQSLGQGLEFLIYFQGNSAPDKSGLPSDRFSAERTGGSVSTLTIQRTQQEDSAVYLCASSLERGVYNEQFFGPGTRLTVL.

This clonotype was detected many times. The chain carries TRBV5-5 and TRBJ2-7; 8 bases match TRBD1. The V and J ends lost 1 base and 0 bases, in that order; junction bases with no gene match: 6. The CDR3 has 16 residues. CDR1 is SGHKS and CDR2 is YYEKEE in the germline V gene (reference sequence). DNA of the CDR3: TGTGCCAGCAGCTTGTCCCGGGACAGGCCCTCCTACGAGCAGTACTTC. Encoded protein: CASSLSRDRPSYEQYF.

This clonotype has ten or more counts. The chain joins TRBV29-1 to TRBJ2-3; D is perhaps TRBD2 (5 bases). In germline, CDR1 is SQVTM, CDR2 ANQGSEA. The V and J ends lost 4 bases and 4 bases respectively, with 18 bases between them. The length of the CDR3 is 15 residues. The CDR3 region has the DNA TGCAGCGTTGGGACCCTAGCAGTTGGGGCAGATACGCAGTATTTT. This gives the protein CSVGTLAVGADTQYF.

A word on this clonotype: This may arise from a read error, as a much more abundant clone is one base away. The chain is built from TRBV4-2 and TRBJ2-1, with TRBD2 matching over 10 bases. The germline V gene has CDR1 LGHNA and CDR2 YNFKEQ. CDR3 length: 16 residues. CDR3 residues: CASGQEALAGVNEQFF. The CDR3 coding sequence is TGTGCCAGCGGCCAAGAGGCGCTAGCGGGAGTAAATGAGCAGTTCTTC.

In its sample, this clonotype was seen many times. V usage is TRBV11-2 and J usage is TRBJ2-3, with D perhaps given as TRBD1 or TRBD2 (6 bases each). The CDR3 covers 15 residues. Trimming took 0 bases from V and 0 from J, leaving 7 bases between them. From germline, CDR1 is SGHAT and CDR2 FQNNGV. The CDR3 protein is CASSLEGGSTDTQYF. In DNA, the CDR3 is TGTGCCAGCAGCTTAGAAGGGGGGAGCACAGATACGCAGTATTTT. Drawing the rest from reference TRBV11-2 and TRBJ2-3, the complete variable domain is EAGVAQSPRYKIIEKRQSVAFWCNPISGHATLYWYQQILGQGPKLLIQFQNNGVVDDSQLPKDRFSAERLKGVDSTLKIQPAKLEDSAVYLCASSLEGGSTDTQYFGPGTRLTVL.

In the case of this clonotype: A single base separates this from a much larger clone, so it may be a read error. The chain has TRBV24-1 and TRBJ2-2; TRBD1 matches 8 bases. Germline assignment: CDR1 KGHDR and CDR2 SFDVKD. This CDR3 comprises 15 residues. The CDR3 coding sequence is TGTGCCACCAGTGACCTATCAGGGGGCAACGGGCAGCTGTTTTTT. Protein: CATSDLSGGNGQLFF.